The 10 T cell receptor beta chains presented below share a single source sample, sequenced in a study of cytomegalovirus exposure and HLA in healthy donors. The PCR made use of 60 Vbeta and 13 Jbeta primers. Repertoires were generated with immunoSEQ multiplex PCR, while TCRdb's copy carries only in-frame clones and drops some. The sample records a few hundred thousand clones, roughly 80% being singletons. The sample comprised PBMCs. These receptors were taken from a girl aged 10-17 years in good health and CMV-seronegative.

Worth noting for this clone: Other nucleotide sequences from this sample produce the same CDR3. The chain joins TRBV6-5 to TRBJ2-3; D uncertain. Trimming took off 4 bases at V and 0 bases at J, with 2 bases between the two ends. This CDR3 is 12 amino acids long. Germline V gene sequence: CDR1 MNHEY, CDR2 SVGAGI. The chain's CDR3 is CASSSSTDTQYF. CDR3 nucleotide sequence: TGTGCCAGCAGTTCTAGCACAGATACGCAGTATTTT.

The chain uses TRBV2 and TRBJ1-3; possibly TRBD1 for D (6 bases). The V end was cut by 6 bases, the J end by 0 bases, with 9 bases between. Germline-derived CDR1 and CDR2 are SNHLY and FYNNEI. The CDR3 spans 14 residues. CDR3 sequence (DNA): TGTGCCAGCAGAACAGGGAACTCTGGAAACACCATATATTTT. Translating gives CASRTGNSGNTIYF. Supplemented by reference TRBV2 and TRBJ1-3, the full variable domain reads EPEVTQTPSHQVTQMGQEVILRCVPISNHLYFYWYRQILGQKVEFLVSFYNNEISEKSEIFDDQFSVERPDGSNFTLKIRSTKLEDSAMYFCASRTGNSGNTIYFGEGSWLTVV.

The CDR3 reads CATIIGGSRDSPLHF. The DNA for the CDR3 is TGTGCCACCATTATCGGGGGAAGTAGGGATTCACCCCTCCACTTT. The chain recombines TRBV19 with TRBJ1-6, with D possibly being TRBD1 (5 bases). V dropped 10 bases and J dropped 8 bases, with 21 bases sitting between them. Germline lookup yields CDR1 LNHDA and CDR2 SQIVND (reference sequence). The CDR3 spans 15 residues.

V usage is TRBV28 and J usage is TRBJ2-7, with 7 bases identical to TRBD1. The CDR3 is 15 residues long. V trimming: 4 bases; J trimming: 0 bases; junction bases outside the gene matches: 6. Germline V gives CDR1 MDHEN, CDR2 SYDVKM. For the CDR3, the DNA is TGTGCCAGCAGTTCCACCGGGACAGTCTCCTACGAGCAGTACTTC. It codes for CASSSTGTVSYEQYF.

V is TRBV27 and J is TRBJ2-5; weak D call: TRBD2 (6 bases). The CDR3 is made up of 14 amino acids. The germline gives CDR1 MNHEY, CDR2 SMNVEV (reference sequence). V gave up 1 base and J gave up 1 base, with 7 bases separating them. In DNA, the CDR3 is TGTGCCAGCAGTTTATGGGGACTCCAAGAGACCCAGTACTTC. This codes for CASSLWGLQETQYF.

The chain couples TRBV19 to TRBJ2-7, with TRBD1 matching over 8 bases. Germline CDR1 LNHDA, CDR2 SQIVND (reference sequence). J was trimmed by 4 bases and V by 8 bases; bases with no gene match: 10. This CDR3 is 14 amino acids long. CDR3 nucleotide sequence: TGTGCCAGTGGAGGCAGGGGGCTTTGGTACGAGCAGTACTTC. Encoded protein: CASGGRGLWYEQYF.

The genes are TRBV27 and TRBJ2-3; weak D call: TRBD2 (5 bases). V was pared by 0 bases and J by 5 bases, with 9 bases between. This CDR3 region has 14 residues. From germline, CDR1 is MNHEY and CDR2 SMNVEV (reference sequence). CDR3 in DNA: TGTGCCAGCAGTTTATCGGTGAGGGAAGATACGCAGTATTTT. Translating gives CASSLSVREDTQYF.

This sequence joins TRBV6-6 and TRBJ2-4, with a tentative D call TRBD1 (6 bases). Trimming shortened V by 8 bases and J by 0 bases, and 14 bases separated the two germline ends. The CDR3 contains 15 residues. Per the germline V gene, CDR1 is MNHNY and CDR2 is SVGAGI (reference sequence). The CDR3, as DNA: TGTGCCAGCCTGGACAGATCCTTAGCCAAAAACATTCAGTACTTC. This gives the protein CASLDRSLAKNIQYF.

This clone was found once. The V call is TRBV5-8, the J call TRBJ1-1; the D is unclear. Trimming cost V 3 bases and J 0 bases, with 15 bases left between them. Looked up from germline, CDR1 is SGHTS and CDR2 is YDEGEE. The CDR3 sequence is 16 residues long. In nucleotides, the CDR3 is TGTGCCAGCAGCTCACCGAGGGCAGGACTGAACACTGAAGCTTTCTTT. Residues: CASSSPRAGLNTEAFF. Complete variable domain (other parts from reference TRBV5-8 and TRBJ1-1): EAGVTQSPTHLIKTRGQQATLRCSPISGHTSVYWYQQALGLGLQFLLWYDEGEERNRGNFPPRFSGRQFPNYSSELNVNALELEDSALYLCASSSPRAGLNTEAFFGQGTRLTVV.

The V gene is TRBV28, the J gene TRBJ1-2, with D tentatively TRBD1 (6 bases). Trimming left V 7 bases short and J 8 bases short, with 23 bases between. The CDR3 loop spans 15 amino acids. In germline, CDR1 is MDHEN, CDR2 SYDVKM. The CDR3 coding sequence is TGTGCCAGCACCCTCCTCCTCGTACAGGGTAGGGGCTACACCTTC. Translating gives CASTLLLVQGRGYTF.